Listed below are T cell receptor beta chains from one sample, sequenced in a study of T-cell reconstitution after alpha-beta-depleted transplantation in children. TCRdb re-derived calls from the PCR reads in MiXCR, one entry per CDR3 protein. The table lists about 610,000 distinct CDR3 sequences, 10% to 13% of them singletons. The sequenced sample was PBMCs from the stem cell graft donor, obtained from the stem cell graft. These receptors originate from a human donor who donated a stem cell graft to a child with acute myeloid leukemia. Each CDR3 is given with its conserved first and last residue. The D gene is left open where the match is weak. Rows give clone size only sometimes, using once, few, many, or a class for an expanded clone.

cdr3_aa: CASCERREQYF
cdr3_nt: TGTGCCAGCTGTGAGCGTCGCGAGCAGTACTTC
clone_size: many
v_call: TRBV28
j_call: TRBJ2-7
d_call: .

cdr3_aa: CASSPDRGPKKTEAFF
cdr3_nt: TGTGCCAGTAGTCCGGACAGGGGCCCCAAGAAGACTGAAGCTTTCTTT
clone_size: .
v_call: TRBV19
j_call: TRBJ1-1
d_call: TRBD1

cdr3_aa: CASSRSGRVNEQFF
cdr3_nt: TGTGCCAGCAGCCGTAGCGGGAGGGTAAATGAGCAGTTCTTC
clone_size: .
v_call: TRBV3-1
j_call: TRBJ2-1
d_call: TRBD2

cdr3_aa: CASSLMAESSYEQYF
cdr3_nt: TGTGCCAGCAGTTTAATGGCGGAAAGCTCCTACGAGCAGTACTTC
clone_size: few
v_call: TRBV27
j_call: TRBJ2-7
d_call: .

cdr3_aa: CASSSPWREANYNEQFF
cdr3_nt: TGTGCCAGCAGCTCGCCTTGGCGGGAGGCCAACTACAATGAGCAGTTCTTC
clone_size: many
v_call: TRBV7-9
j_call: TRBJ2-1
d_call: TRBD2

cdr3_aa: CSASGARGTTDTQYF
cdr3_nt: TGCAGTGCTAGTGGGGCCCGTGGGACCACAGATACGCAGTATTTT
clone_size: many
v_call: TRBV20-1
j_call: TRBJ2-3
d_call: .

cdr3_aa: CSVPGAREQYF
cdr3_nt: TGCAGCGTTCCAGGGGCGAGAGAGCAGTACTTC
clone_size: few
v_call: TRBV29-1
j_call: TRBJ2-7
d_call: .

cdr3_aa: CASSAAEGLGLGELFF
cdr3_nt: TGTGCCAGCAGTGCCGCCGAGGGACTAGGCCTCGGGGAGCTGTTTTTT
clone_size: many
v_call: TRBV12-3/TRBV12-4
j_call: TRBJ2-2
d_call: TRBD2

cdr3_aa: CSVVAGIGEAFF
cdr3_nt: TGCAGCGTTGTCGCGGGGATAGGTGAAGCTTTCTTT
clone_size: few
v_call: TRBV29-1
j_call: TRBJ1-1
d_call: .

cdr3_aa: CSVDRGDHSSYEQYF
cdr3_nt: TGCAGCGTTGATCGGGGGGATCACAGCTCCTACGAGCAGTACTTC
clone_size: many
v_call: TRBV29-1
j_call: TRBJ2-7
d_call: TRBD2

cdr3_aa: CSARVDRDQAEAFF
cdr3_nt: TGCAGTGCTAGAGTGGACAGGGATCAGGCTGAAGCTTTCTTT
clone_size: few
v_call: TRBV20-1
j_call: TRBJ1-1
d_call: TRBD1

cdr3_aa: CASSQGEGTEAFF
cdr3_nt: TGTGCCAGCAGCCAGGGAGAGGGTACTGAAGCTTTCTTT
clone_size: many
v_call: TRBV7-9
j_call: TRBJ1-1
d_call: .

cdr3_aa: CATQSSGLASEQYF
cdr3_nt: TGTGCCACCCAGTCCTCGGGACTAGCTTCCGAGCAGTACTTC
clone_size: few
v_call: TRBV19
j_call: TRBJ2-7
d_call: TRBD2

cdr3_aa: CSVWNRGHETQYF
cdr3_nt: TGCAGCGTTTGGAACAGGGGGCACGAGACCCAGTACTTC
clone_size: many
v_call: TRBV29-1
j_call: TRBJ2-5
d_call: TRBD1

cdr3_aa: CASSDELHEQFF
cdr3_nt: TGTGCCAGCAGCGACGAGTTGCATGAGCAGTTCTTC
clone_size: many
v_call: TRBV9
j_call: TRBJ2-1
d_call: .

cdr3_aa: CASSPGGLAGYNNEQFF
cdr3_nt: TGCGCCAGCAGCCCAGGGGGACTAGCGGGATATAACAATGAGCAGTTCTTC
clone_size: .
v_call: TRBV5-1
j_call: TRBJ2-1
d_call: TRBD2

cdr3_aa: CASSLTGTLGYEQYF
cdr3_nt: TGTGCCAGCAGCCTTACCGGGACACTAGGTTACGAGCAGTACTTC
clone_size: many
v_call: TRBV3-1
j_call: TRBJ2-7
d_call: .

cdr3_aa: CSVHGGGDNEQFF
cdr3_nt: TGCAGCGTTCATGGCGGAGGGGACAATGAGCAGTTCTTC
clone_size: .
v_call: TRBV29-1
j_call: TRBJ2-1
d_call: .

cdr3_aa: CAITDSLGGELFF
cdr3_nt: TGTGCCATCACGGACAGTTTGGGCGGGGAGCTGTTTTTT
clone_size: many
v_call: TRBV10-3
j_call: TRBJ2-2
d_call: .

cdr3_aa: CASIAGTTDTQYF
cdr3_nt: TGCGCCAGCATAGCGGGAACCACAGATACGCAGTATTTT
clone_size: few
v_call: TRBV10-2
j_call: TRBJ2-3
d_call: TRBD2

cdr3_aa: CASSPTRDSREQYF
cdr3_nt: TGTGCCAGCAGTCCAACGCGGGACTCGAGAGAGCAGTACTTC
clone_size: many
v_call: TRBV28
j_call: TRBJ2-7
d_call: .

cdr3_aa: CASSYGALGYEQYF
cdr3_nt: TGTGCCAGCAGTTATGGGGCCCTTGGCTACGAGCAGTACTTC
clone_size: .
v_call: TRBV6-5
j_call: TRBJ2-7
d_call: .

cdr3_aa: CATSRDTGLYNNQPQHF
cdr3_nt: TGTGCCACCAGCAGAGATACAGGGCTGTATAACAATCAGCCCCAGCATTTT
clone_size: many
v_call: TRBV15
j_call: TRBJ1-5
d_call: .

cdr3_aa: CSVRLAEFTDTQYF
cdr3_nt: TGCAGCGTTAGACTAGCGGAATTCACAGATACGCAGTATTTT
clone_size: many
v_call: TRBV29-1
j_call: TRBJ2-3
d_call: TRBD2

cdr3_aa: CASSSEGARRGYTF
cdr3_nt: TGTGCCAGCAGCTCCGAGGGGGCCCGCAGGGGCTACACCTTC
clone_size: .
v_call: TRBV7-2
j_call: TRBJ1-2
d_call: TRBD1

cdr3_aa: CASSSETGGGNTIYF
cdr3_nt: TGTGCCAGCAGCTCCGAGACAGGGGGAGGAAACACCATATATTTT
clone_size: .
v_call: TRBV7-6
j_call: TRBJ1-3
d_call: TRBD1

cdr3_aa: CASSSAGTFANTGELFF
cdr3_nt: TGTGCCAGCAGCTCCGCAGGGACTTTCGCGAACACCGGGGAGCTGTTTTTT
clone_size: .
v_call: TRBV11-2
j_call: TRBJ2-2
d_call: .

cdr3_aa: CAISRAHSDTEAFF
cdr3_nt: TGTGCCATCAGTCGGGCCCATTCGGACACTGAAGCTTTCTTT
clone_size: few
v_call: TRBV10-3
j_call: TRBJ1-1
d_call: .

cdr3_aa: CASSSGLAVTGELFF
cdr3_nt: TGCGCCAGCAGCTCGGGACTAGCGGTGACCGGGGAGCTGTTTTTT
clone_size: many
v_call: TRBV5-1
j_call: TRBJ2-2
d_call: TRBD2

cdr3_aa: CAWSVGLAGVGGEQYF
cdr3_nt: TGTGCCTGGAGTGTGGGGCTAGCGGGAGTTGGCGGCGAGCAGTACTTC
clone_size: .
v_call: TRBV30
j_call: TRBJ2-7
d_call: TRBD2

cdr3_aa: CASRVKGTTYSGANVLTF
cdr3_nt: TGTGCCAGCCGGGTCAAGGGGACGACTTACTCTGGGGCCAACGTCCTGACTTTC
clone_size: .
v_call: TRBV6-1
j_call: TRBJ2-6
d_call: .

cdr3_aa: CSALPGQGVSGANVLTF
cdr3_nt: TGCAGCGCACTCCCGGGACAGGGAGTTTCTGGGGCCAACGTCCTGACTTTC
clone_size: many
v_call: TRBV29-1
j_call: TRBJ2-6
d_call: TRBD1

cdr3_aa: CASSRPGWQDTQYF
cdr3_nt: TGTGCCAGCAGTAGACCGGGTTGGCAGGATACGCAGTATTTT
clone_size: many
v_call: TRBV6-2/TRBV6-3
j_call: TRBJ2-3
d_call: .

cdr3_aa: CASSYPLSSSYNEQFF
cdr3_nt: TGTGCCAGCAGTTACCCCTTATCGAGCTCCTACAATGAGCAGTTCTTC
clone_size: .
v_call: TRBV6-5
j_call: TRBJ2-1
d_call: .

cdr3_aa: CSVESSGRTDTQYF
cdr3_nt: TGCAGCGTTGAATCCAGCGGGAGAACAGATACGCAGTATTTT
clone_size: few
v_call: TRBV29-1
j_call: TRBJ2-3
d_call: TRBD2

cdr3_aa: CASSLGLAGVSGANVLTF
cdr3_nt: TGTGCCAGCAGCCTGGGACTAGCGGGAGTGTCTGGGGCCAACGTCCTGACTTTC
clone_size: many
v_call: TRBV12-3/TRBV12-4
j_call: TRBJ2-6
d_call: TRBD2

cdr3_aa: CAISQGENEQFF
cdr3_nt: TGTGCCATCAGTCAGGGGGAGAATGAGCAGTTCTTC
clone_size: many
v_call: TRBV10-3
j_call: TRBJ2-1
d_call: TRBD1

cdr3_aa: CASSPIGSARGQETQYF
cdr3_nt: TGTGCCAGCAGCCCTATTGGGAGCGCGAGGGGCCAAGAGACCCAGTACTTC
clone_size: few
v_call: TRBV11-2
j_call: TRBJ2-5
d_call: .

cdr3_aa: CASSQSGLAEQFF
cdr3_nt: TGTGCCAGCAGCCAGTCGGGACTAGCGGAGCAGTTCTTC
clone_size: few
v_call: TRBV3-1
j_call: TRBJ2-1
d_call: TRBD2

cdr3_aa: CAPQVGQETQYF
cdr3_nt: TGTGCCCCCCAGGTGGGCCAAGAGACCCAGTACTTC
clone_size: .
v_call: TRBV12-3/TRBV12-4
j_call: TRBJ2-5
d_call: .

cdr3_aa: CSAVHVVAPETQYF
cdr3_nt: TGCAGTGCCGTCCACGTGGTGGCCCCCGAGACCCAGTACTTC
clone_size: once
v_call: TRBV20-1
j_call: TRBJ2-5
d_call: .

cdr3_aa: CASSWGLLASSYNEQFF
cdr3_nt: TGTGCCAGCAGCTGGGGGCTCCTTGCCAGCTCCTACAATGAGCAGTTCTTC
clone_size: few
v_call: TRBV7-2
j_call: TRBJ2-1
d_call: .